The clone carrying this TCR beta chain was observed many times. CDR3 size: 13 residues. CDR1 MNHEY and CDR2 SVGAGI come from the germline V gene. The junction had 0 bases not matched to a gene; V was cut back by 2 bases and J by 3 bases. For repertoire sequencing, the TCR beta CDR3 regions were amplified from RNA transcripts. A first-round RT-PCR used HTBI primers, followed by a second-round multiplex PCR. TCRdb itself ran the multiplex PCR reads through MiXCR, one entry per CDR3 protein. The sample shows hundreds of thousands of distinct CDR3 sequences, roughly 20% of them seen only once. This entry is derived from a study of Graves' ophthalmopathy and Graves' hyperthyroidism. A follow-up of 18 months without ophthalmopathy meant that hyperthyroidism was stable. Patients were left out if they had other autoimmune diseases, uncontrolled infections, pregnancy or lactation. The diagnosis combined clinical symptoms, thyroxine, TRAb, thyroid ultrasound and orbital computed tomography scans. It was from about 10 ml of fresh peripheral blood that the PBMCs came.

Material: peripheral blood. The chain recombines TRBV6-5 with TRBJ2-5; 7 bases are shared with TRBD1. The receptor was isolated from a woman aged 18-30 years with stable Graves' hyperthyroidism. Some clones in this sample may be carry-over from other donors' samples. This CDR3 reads CASSYGQEETQYF. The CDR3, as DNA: TGTGCCAGCAGTTACGGACAGGAAGAGACCCAGTACTTC.